This T cell receptor (beta chain) originates from a study of cytomegalovirus exposure and HLA in healthy donors (dated by TCRdb to the late 2010s). About the full investigation: According to an earlier analysis of around 600 of the donors, about 190 million T cells yielded roughly 110 million unique TCR beta sequences and less than 300 Gb of sequence data. All discovery cohort repertoires had been generated on a single sequencing platform. A later analysis re-analyzed previously published TCR beta repertoires from approximately 700 donors and added high-resolution HLA genotyping to study TCR occurrence patterns. To predict cytomegalovirus infection status, the study combined high-throughput TCR immunosequencing, statistical association of individual TCRs with disease status, and machine learning. Because of strong linkage in the cohort, roughly five DR-DQ haplotypes were treated as single units for association and clustering. Both class I and class II loci were covered by HLA typing, at four-digit resolution. The later analysis used no new phenotypic data to find candidate immune exposures, relying instead on TCR beta sequences and their occurrence across donors. In an earlier analysis of a few hundred of the donors, high-throughput TCR beta sequencing was used to judge whether each TCR beta V gene segment behaved as functional or pseudogenic. Roughly 290 gigabases of sequencing data and tens of millions of unique TCR sequences made up an early release that covered approximately 620 HLA-typed donors. Alongside the repertoire data, information on donor age, sex, ethnicity and CMV serostatus was compiled. A later genetic analysis used genome-wide SNP genotypes for about three fifths of the 666 donors, treating that subset as a discovery cohort. The number of typed donors differed by locus: about 629-630 for A, B, C, DRB1 and DQB1; 522 for DQA1; 606 for DPA1; and roughly 470 for DPB1. Of the roughly 390 genotyped donors, approximately 80% fell in the genetic ancestry cluster associated with self-reported Caucasian donors. The aim of the study was to test whether cataloging public T cell receptors could identify signatures of past pathogen exposure. Among 398 genotyped donors of the cohort, an average of approximately 250,000 unique TCR beta nucleotide sequences were sequenced per donor, around a sixth of them non-productive. Besides the first cohort of 550 to 750 subjects, a separate validation cohort made up of over a hundred different subjects was used. Using immunosequencing, the study profiled T cell repertoires from approximately 700 subjects and related those repertoires to cytomegalovirus serostatus.

As for this clone: Its antigen is still unknown.

Trimming takes 3 bases from V and 5 bases from J, and the germline ends sit 13 bases apart. CDR3 length: 14 amino acids, cysteine to phenylalanine. Just the 42-base CDR3 DNA is kept, in frame starting at base 1. For CDR1 and CDR2, the germline V gene lists KGHSH and LQKENI. The cohort consisted of some 730 healthy bone marrow donors. All cohort members were sampled while nominally healthy, although unrecorded immune exposures were likely present. The donor tested CMV seronegative, placing the donor among the 350 or so seronegative members of the cohort. A peripheral blood sample was collected from each donor, and TCR beta sequencing was performed on peripheral blood mononuclear cells. Genomic DNA extraction from the blood cell samples was performed with the Qiagen DNeasy Blood Extraction Kit. The full study reports these points: When HLA alleles, especially DR and DQ, strongly co-occurred, TCR associations were difficult to assign to individual alleles. While some public TCRs were present in many individuals, most TCR sequences turned up only very rarely across donors. Linkage disequilibrium might explain the correlated functional status among segregating V segments, but an unknown experimental factor could not be ruled out. A later analysis found that TCR association rates varied across HLA loci, with DRB1 alleles showing the most associated TCRs and HLA-C alleles the fewest. The earlier analysis of some 560 of the donors excluded some 15 rarely observed V segments, including chromosome 9 orphons, because counts were too low. According to a later analysis, most CMV-associated TCR beta chains appeared to be HLA-restricted, and the HLA associations seemed to be driven largely by CMV exposure. Because HLA typing was missing for some donors at each locus, association tests included only the typed subset. According to a later genetic analysis, donors in an Asian-associated ancestry cluster had fewer N-insertions in productive TCRs than the roughly 660-donor mean. Compared with equally common non-associated chains, HLA-associated TCR beta chains in a later analysis were more clonally expanded and had lower generation probabilities. In a later analysis, several top co-occurrence clusters were reported to appear linked to parvovirus B19, influenza, CMV and Epstein-Barr virus. An earlier analysis of approximately 590 of the donors showed that most TCR beta V segments appeared in productive rearrangements either about 87% or about 30% of the time, which broadly matched IMGT annotations. A further reported finding was that TCR beta sequences accurately predicted the HLA-A and HLA-B alleles for most subjects in the first cohort. A later analysis associated 15,000 or so TCR beta sequences with specific HLA alleles at a false discovery rate of 0.05. In vitro tests confirmed that a few of the cytomegalovirus-associated TCR beta chains recognize cytomegalovirus antigens. The cohort was sequenced for TCR beta chains only, and without alpha or paired-chain data the features that could be detected were limited. In both the original and validation cohorts, the classifier was reported to diagnose cytomegalovirus status with high specificity and sensitivity. A total of around 150 TCR beta chains were listed by the study as associated with cytomegalovirus. For the cohort, immune exposure information was limited to CMV serostatus. Sequencing depth was assumed to be roughly uniform across donors in the presence/absence analyses, though that assumption may not hold. V-gene and J-gene trimming of TCR beta chains was associated with a missense DCLRE1C variant in a later genetic analysis, and the association was replicated in an independent cohort. The authors suggested that the approach could potentially be generalized to other disease states and immunological phenotypes. A cluster of highly shared sequence variants was judged likely to be a technical artifact of the sequencing pipeline. The 87-base-pair reads could not distinguish some IMGT-functional V segments, including TRBV6-2 and TRBV6-3, so those segments were excluded.

Library preparation was by the immunoSEQ multiplex PCR assay. For the multiplex PCR, a mixture combining 60 forward primers for TCR Vbeta segments and 13 reverse primers for TCR Jbeta segments was used. A multiplex PCR assay on genomic DNA amplified the CDR3 region of rearranged TCR beta genes. Amplified TCR beta libraries were sequenced as 87-base-pair reads on the Illumina HiSeq System. For the original study's pipeline: A later analysis tallied tens of millions of unique TCR beta chains across the 550 to 850 repertoires, and about 12 million of those chains were shared by two or more donors. Raw reads were error-corrected and collapsed into unique sequences with a nearest-neighbor algorithm that merged closely related sequences to remove PCR and sequencing errors. To assign V, D and J gene segments, CDR3 sequences were aligned to IMGT reference sequences. For a sequence to be retained, a match of at least six nucleotides to both a V gene segment and a J gene segment was required. Rearrangements were classified as productive when the CDR3 lacked stop codons and remained in frame with V and J, and all other rearrangements were classified as non-productive. CDR3 was defined according to IMGT convention as the region running from the second conserved V-encoded cysteine to the conserved J-encoded phenylalanine. Sequences without an unambiguous match to a single V gene segment were excluded from the earlier analysis of about 600 of the donors. An earlier analysis of 587 of the donors classified V segments as functional when productive rearrangements were above 56.7% and as segregating when the standard deviation between donors was above 5%. A statistical classification framework was built to diagnose cytomegalovirus status from the catalog of TCR beta chain sequences. V and J gene assignment, in a later analysis, came from comparing TCR nucleotide sequences with IMGT/GENE-DB human TR gene sequences. In a later analysis, CDR3 sequences and most-parsimonious VDJ recombination scenarios were assigned using the TCRdist pipeline. A later analysis defined each TCR beta chain by its CDR3 amino acid sequence plus V-gene family, and excluded reads lacking a unique V-gene family. In a later analysis, around 650 highly shared, low-generation-probability nucleotide sequences were removed to address suspected cross-contamination and a sequencing artifact. In a later analysis, a clonal expansion index for each public chain was calculated from normalized within-repertoire ranks of inferred template counts. In a later analysis, generation probabilities were computed using a VDJ recombination model fitted to out-of-frame rearrangements, and the results were checked against IGoR. In a later analysis, TCR-TCR, TCR-HLA and TCR-CMV co-occurrence was scored with hypergeometric tests, and a repertoire-size bias correction was applied to TCR pairs. A later analysis estimated false discovery rates by permuting HLA or CMV assignments 20 times. In a later analysis, co-occurring TCRs were grouped with DBSCAN, and TCRdist sequence similarity was added when clustering was performed within HLA-allele-positive subsets. Co-occurrence clustering excluded repertoires with fewer than 30,000 or more than 120,000 public chains, plus five with anomalous nucleotide sharing. TCRdb took over this immuneACCESS table, retaining in-frame rearrangements with V and J assigned. Such tables are incomplete; in checked studies, under half of the missing clones stem from an unresolved V gene, and the remainder is unexplained. V and J calls and clone size are given by that table; D and trimming were obtained from the DNA. The table for this sample shows tens of thousands of clones. Of the sample, approximately 4.3% is held by the ten largest clones.

The receptor was isolated from a male donor in good health and CMV-seronegative. The V gene is TRBV18 and the J gene is TRBJ1-1; the D segment could be TRBD1, given 6 matching bases. Input material: PBMCs. The DNA is as follows: TGTGCCAGCTCACCCCTGACAGGTGGAACTGAAGCTTTCTTT. Translated, it gives CASSPLTGGTEAFF.